This T cell receptor (beta chain) was captured in a study of vaccination effects on CD4 cells after COVID-19. Study-level points and caveats: Limitations: small convalescent group and missing early post-infection timepoints.

The V and J ends lost 4 bases and 1 base, in that order; junction bases with no gene match: 8. Germline loops: CDR1 LGHNA, CDR2 YNFKEQ. The CDR3 has 17 amino acids. Libraries were prepared by immunoSEQ multiplex PCR; TCRdb keeps only in-frame clonotypes and omits some of them. The table records about 73,000 clones, 65% to 85% of them present only once. Viral peptide pool expansion of antigen-specific CD4+ T cells preceded sequencing in the ViraFEST assay. Having been cultured for under twelve days, the cells underwent CD4+ T cell isolation. Nucleocapsid antibody tests were negative, and the vaccine recipients had no prior SARS-CoV-2 infection. Supplemented with around 11 IU/ml IL-2 and roughly 10 ug/ml peptides, roughly 2 million PBMC per well were kept in culture. As to this clone: Its antigen remains unidentified.

The material was CD4+ T cells from PBMCs cultured with HCoV-NL63 spike peptides, obtained before COVID-19 vaccination. The chain employs TRBV4-2 and TRBJ1-2; 11 positions agree with TRBD1. The sequence derives from a human donor who received a COVID-19 vaccine. The CDR3 protein is CASSRGTGGNNNYGYTF. CDR3 in DNA: TGTGCCAGCAGCCGGGGGACAGGGGGGAACAATAACTATGGCTACACCTTC.